This TCR beta chain originates from a study of blood T cell repertoires in COVID-19. Study in general: PBMCs, B-cell-depleted T cells, or T cells were the source of the cDNA or gDNA that made up the material.

Clinical histories supplied by participants themselves formed the basis of cohort assignment. TCRdb's table, derived via immunoSEQ multiplex PCR, lists solely in-frame clones and lacks some. The sample lists a few hundred thousand clones, about 80% seen once, with roughly 3.2% in the top ten. Germline loops: CDR1 MNHEY, CDR2 SVGEGT. V was shortened by 6 bases and J by 10 bases, with 15 bases between the two germline ends. The CDR3 totals 13 residues. The receptor was isolated from a man over 45 who had recovered from COVID-19. The V gene is TRBV6-2 or TRBV6-3, the J gene TRBJ2-2, with D possibly matching TRBD2 (5 bases). The sample consisted of PBMCs or T cells enriched from blood (not recorded which). The CDR3 reads CASSNLASTELFF. The CDR3, as DNA: TGTGCCAGCAGCAATTTAGCGTCCACGGAGCTGTTTTTT.